These 22 T cell receptor beta chains were sequenced from one sample in a study of T-cell memory formation after mild COVID-19. One entry per CDR3 protein, called by TCRdb with MiXCR from the 5' RACE reads. Of over 120,000 distinct CDR3 sequences in the sample, 19% were seen once. Sequencing was performed on PBMCs or a T cell subset sorted from them (not recorded which). The source of these receptors is an adult woman who had mild COVID-19 (a few samples of this study predate the infection). Cell type and time point are not known.

This clonotype was counted a few times. This chain links TRBV29-1 with TRBJ1-1; D perhaps matches TRBD1 (6 bases). Germline values: CDR1 SQVTM, CDR2 ANQGSEA. CDR3 length: 12 amino acids. V was trimmed by 4 bases and J by 6 bases, leaving 12 bases between them. CDR3 in DNA: TGCAGCGTTGGCAGGACAGCCTCTGAAGCTTTCTTT. Its translation is CSVGRTASEAFF.

The V gene is TRBV20-1, the J gene TRBJ1-1; D possibly corresponds to TRBD1 (6 bases). This CDR3 has 14 residues. V lost 2 bases, J lost 2 bases, and 12 bases lay in between. CDR1 and CDR2 (germline): DFQATT, SNEGSKA (reference sequence). CDR3 nucleotide sequence: TGCAGTGCTAGACACCTGGACAGAAACACTGAAGCTTTCTTT. The encoded protein is CSARHLDRNTEAFF.

The sample holds many counts of this clonotype. This chain joins TRBV5-1 and TRBJ2-1; no clear D. The CDR3 is 13 residues long. Deletions cut 0 bases from V and 7 bases from J, with 8 bases between. The V gene's germline CDR1 is SGHRS and CDR2 YFSETQ. In nucleotides, the CDR3 is TGCGCCAGCAGCTTGGAGCACTTAAATGAGCAGTTCTTC. Residues: CASSLEHLNEQFF.

This clonotype was recorded a few times. The V and J genes are TRBV23-1 and TRBJ1-5; D might be TRBD1 (6 bases). TRBV23-1 is an open reading frame whose function is uncertain. V was shortened by 9 bases and J by 7 bases, with 22 bases between the two germline ends. CDR3 length: 15 residues. The CDR3 spells CARPQYRAGDQPQHF. The CDR3 coding sequence is TGCGCCAGACCCCAGTACAGGGCCGGGGACCAGCCCCAGCATTTT.

The chain couples TRBV6-5 to TRBJ2-2, with 8 bases matching TRBD1. CDR3 length: 17 residues. V lost 5 bases, J lost 3 bases, and 11 bases stayed unmatched. CDR1 is MNHEY and CDR2 is SVGAGI in the germline V gene. CDR3 region: CASSDRQGRPDTGELFF. The CDR3 DNA follows: TGTGCCAGCAGTGACCGACAGGGGCGCCCGGACACCGGGGAGCTGTTTTTT.

The chain employs TRBV20-1 and TRBJ2-5; D is unclear. CDR3 length: 12 amino acids. From germline, CDR1 is DFQATT and CDR2 SNEGSKA (reference sequence). Trimming cost V 1 base and J 3 bases, with 6 bases left between them. The CDR3 is CSARVPKETQYF. CDR3 bases: TGCAGTGCTAGAGTGCCAAAAGAGACCCAGTACTTC.

The rearrangement uses TRBV30 and TRBJ2-7; D assignment may be TRBD1 or TRBD2 (5 bases each). V was trimmed by 5 bases and J by 0 bases, leaving 14 bases between them. CDR1 GTSNPN and CDR2 SVGIG come from the germline V gene (reference sequence). CDR3 length: 14 residues. In DNA form, the CDR3 reads TGTGCCTGGCAGACGAAGGGGAGCTCCTACGAGCAGTACTTC. It encodes CAWQTKGSSYEQYF.

CDR3 in amino acids: CASTSGAGYTF. In nucleotides, the CDR3 is TGTGCCAGCACATCTGGGGCCGGCTACACCTTC. The J gene is TRBJ1-2, the V gene TRBV6-5; D possibly corresponds to TRBD1 (5 bases). Germline-derived CDR1 and CDR2 are MNHEY and SVGAGI. The CDR3 runs 11 residues. V was trimmed by 7 bases and J by 8 bases, leaving 11 bases between them.

This chain uses TRBV15 with TRBJ1-1; D gene ambiguous. This CDR3 is 13 amino acids long. Germline CDR1 reads LNHNV; CDR2 reads YYDKDF (reference sequence). Between the trimmed V and J ends, which lost 0 bases and 5 bases, there was a span of 7 bases. CDR3 protein: CATSRDVGTEAFF. The CDR3 nucleotides are TGTGCCACCAGCAGAGATGTCGGTACTGAAGCTTTCTTT.

This clonotype has more than one count but fewer than ten. The rearrangement joins TRBV7-6 to TRBJ2-1; weak D call: TRBD1 (5 bases). CDR3 length: 15 residues. Per the germline V gene, CDR1 is SGHVS and CDR2 is FNYEAQ. The ends were cut back, 2 bases at V and 9 bases at J, with 17 bases in the middle. The CDR3 sequence is CASSLMADQGREQFF. DNA for the CDR3: TGTGCCAGCAGCTTAATGGCGGACCAGGGCCGTGAGCAGTTCTTC.

The chain recombines TRBV24-1 with TRBJ2-7; D uncertain. Per germline, CDR1 KGHDR and CDR2 SFDVKD. The CDR3 runs 12 residues. The V gene lost 6 bases and the J gene lost 1 base, with 6 bases spanning the gap. The CDR3 loop is CATSPGSYEQYF. CDR3 DNA sequence: TGTGCCACCAGTCCCGGTTCCTACGAGCAGTACTTC.

This chain joins TRBV7-9 and TRBJ2-7, with D hard to call. The CDR3 has 12 amino acids. Germline loops: CDR1 SEHNR, CDR2 FQNEAQ (reference sequence). Trimming shortened V by 1 base and J by 6 bases, and 7 bases separated the two germline ends. The CDR3 DNA follows: TGTGCCAGCAGCTTAGTAGGTCCCGAGCAGTACTTC. It is translated as CASSLVGPEQYF.

The V and J genes are TRBV12-3 or TRBV12-4 and TRBJ2-1; the match to TRBD2 covers 10 bases. The CDR3 spans 15 residues. After removal of 6 bases from V and 7 bases from J, the junction contained 9 bases not matched to a gene. The CDR3 sequence is CASSMLAGVGNEQFF. CDR3 sequence (DNA): TGTGCCAGCAGCATGCTAGCGGGAGTCGGGAATGAGCAGTTCTTC.

This clonotype came up many times. J is TRBJ2-1 and V is TRBV7-2; possibly TRBD2 for D (5 bases). The CDR3 has 13 amino acids. Germline V gives CDR1 SGHTA, CDR2 FQGNSA. V gave up 5 bases and J gave up 7 bases, with 12 bases separating them. The CDR3, as DNA: TGTGCCAGCAGCCGTCCGGGGAGTAATGAGCAGTTCTTC. It translates to CASSRPGSNEQFF.

This clonotype was recorded a few times. The chain is built from TRBV5-1 and TRBJ2-1; 7 positions agree with TRBD2. CDR1 and CDR2 (germline): SGHRS, YFSETQ. The J segment lost 4 bases and the V segment lost 3 bases, leaving 7 bases of the junction unmatched. CDR3 length equals 15 residues. The CDR3 nucleotides are TGCGCCAGCAGCTACTTGCGGGAGAAATACAATGAGCAGTTCTTC. Amino acid sequence: CASSYLREKYNEQFF.

There are a few counts of this clonotype. The V gene is TRBV11-2, the J gene TRBJ1-1; tentatively, D is TRBD1 (5 bases). Trimming cost V 6 bases and J 0 bases, with 14 bases left between them. Germline loops: CDR1 SGHAT, CDR2 FQNNGV. The CDR3 totals 15 residues. The CDR3 nucleotides are TGTGCCAGCAGTCCTATTCGGGGGATGAACACTGAAGCTTTCTTT. Amino acids: CASSPIRGMNTEAFF.

This clonotype was seen more than once but under ten times. The J gene is TRBJ2-3, the V gene TRBV29-1; possibly TRBD2 for D (6 bases). The ends were cut back, 7 bases at V and 2 bases at J, with 16 bases in the middle. There are 14 residues in the CDR3. Germline CDR1 reads SQVTM; CDR2 reads ANQGSEA. The CDR3 DNA reads TGCAGCGCCAGTCCGGGACTCCACACAGATACGCAGTATTTT. Protein product: CSASPGLHTDTQYF.

This clonotype was recorded a few times. The chain joins TRBV7-3 to TRBJ2-1; a weak D match, TRBD1 (6 bases). Trimming cost V 5 bases and J 4 bases, with 21 bases left between them. The CDR3 contains 17 residues. Germline V gene data show CDR1 as SGHTA and CDR2 as FQGTGA. CDR3 coding DNA: TGTGCCAGCAGCCAACAATCCCCGGGACACAGATACAATGAGCAGTTCTTC. It encodes CASSQQSPGHRYNEQFF.

This chain joins TRBV15 and TRBJ2-7, with 12 bases matching TRBD2. V dropped 1 base and J dropped 2; count of bases not matched to a gene: 3. The CDR3 has 16 amino acids. Germline V CDR1 and CDR2: LNHNV, YYDKDF (reference sequence). CDR3: CATSRGTSGGTYEQYF. The CDR3 DNA reads as TGTGCCACCAGCAGAGGAACTAGCGGGGGGACCTACGAGCAGTACTTC.

The V and J genes are TRBV15 and TRBJ2-1; a weak D match, TRBD2 (6 bases). The V end was cut by 0 bases, the J end by 5 bases, with 14 bases between. This CDR3 spans 16 amino acids. Germline CDR1 reads LNHNV; CDR2 reads YYDKDF (reference sequence). This CDR3 reads CATSRDRPGAHNEQFF. The CDR3 nucleotides are TGTGCCACCAGCAGAGATCGTCCGGGAGCTCACAATGAGCAGTTCTTC.

The V call is TRBV3-1, the J call TRBJ2-3; 8 nucleotides align to TRBD1. Germline assignment: CDR1 LGHDT and CDR2 YNNKEL (reference sequence). Unmatched junction bases numbered 18, after V lost 5 bases and J lost 2 bases. This CDR3 is 19 amino acids long. CDR3 region: CASSSDRGKIREFTDTQYF. CDR3 sequence (DNA): TGTGCCAGCAGCTCTGACAGGGGAAAGATCAGAGAGTTCACAGATACGCAGTATTTT.

The chain has TRBV24-1 and TRBJ1-1, with D perhaps matching TRBD1 (5 bases). CDR3 size: 11 residues. V was clipped by 9 bases and J by 1 base, with 5 bases between them. CDR1 and CDR2 from the germline V gene are KGHDR and SFDVKD. DNA of the CDR3: TGTGCCACCGGACAGAACACTGAAGCTTTCTTT. It is translated as CATGQNTEAFF.